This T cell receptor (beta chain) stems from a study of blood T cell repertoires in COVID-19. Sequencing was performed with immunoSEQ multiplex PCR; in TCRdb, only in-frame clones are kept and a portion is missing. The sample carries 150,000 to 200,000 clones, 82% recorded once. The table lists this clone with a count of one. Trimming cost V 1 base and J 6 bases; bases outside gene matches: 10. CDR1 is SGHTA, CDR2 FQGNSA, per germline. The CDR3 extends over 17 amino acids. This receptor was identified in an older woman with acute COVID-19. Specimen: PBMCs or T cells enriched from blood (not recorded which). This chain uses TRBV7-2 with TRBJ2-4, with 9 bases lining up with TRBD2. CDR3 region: CASSLVSASGGRNIQYF. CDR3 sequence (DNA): TGTGCCAGCAGCTTAGTAAGTGCGAGCGGGGGGAGAAACATTCAGTACTTC.